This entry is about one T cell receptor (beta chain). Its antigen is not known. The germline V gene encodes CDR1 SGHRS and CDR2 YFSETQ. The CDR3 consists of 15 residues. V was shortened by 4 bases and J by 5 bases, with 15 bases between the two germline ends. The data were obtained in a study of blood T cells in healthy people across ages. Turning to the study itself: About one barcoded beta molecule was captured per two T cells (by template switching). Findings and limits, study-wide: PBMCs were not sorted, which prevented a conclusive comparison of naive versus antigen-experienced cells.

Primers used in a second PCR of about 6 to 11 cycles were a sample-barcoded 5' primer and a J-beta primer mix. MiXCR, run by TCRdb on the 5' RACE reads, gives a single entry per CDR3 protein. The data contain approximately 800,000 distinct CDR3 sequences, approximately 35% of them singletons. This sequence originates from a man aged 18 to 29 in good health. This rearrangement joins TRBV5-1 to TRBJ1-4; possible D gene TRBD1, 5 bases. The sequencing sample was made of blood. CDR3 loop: CASSIPQAGNEKLFF. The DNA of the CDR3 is TGCGCCAGCAGCATCCCACAGGCGGGGAATGAAAAACTGTTTTTT.